Listed below are T cell receptor beta chains from one sample, sequenced in a study of CD8+ T cells in alopecia areata. The method was immunoSEQ multiplex PCR; TCRdb's version includes in-frame clones alone and lacks a portion of them. The table includes approximately 91,000 clones, nearly 45% detected once. The specimen sequenced was CD4+ T cells sorted from blood. These receptors were collected from a human donor with alopecia areata. Each CDR3 is given with its conserved first and last residue.

v_call,cdr3_aa
TRBV29-1,CSASVGARQPQHF
TRBV2,CASKGAAPGETQYF
TRBV11-2,CASRPDRLYNEQFF
TRBV29-1,CSATDPSRETQYF
TRBV29-1,CSVGLFTDTQYF
TRBV29-1,CSGGAGIGNIQYF
TRBV7-9,CASLALTKQTQYF
TRBV30,CAWSPASGGTDTQYF
TRBV5-1,CASSLEAGSGNQPQHF
TRBV2,CASGSLGDTRSREQYF
TRBV2,CASSESTGSRETQYF
TRBV30,CAWRGLAGYNEQFF
TRBV28,CASTIETGTYGYTF
TRBV29-1,CSVERGVGGYTF
TRBV5-6,CASSLLGTNIQYF
TRBV29-1,CSVSPGGQGNTGELFF
TRBV5-1,CASSISGQWNQPQHF
TRBV2,CASRDVPGLAREYEQYF
TRBV11-2,CASSLDSVKAPSNTGELFF
TRBV5-1,CASSRTGNTEAFF
TRBV7-2,CASSLKAGDIYEQYF
TRBV29-1,CSVAGQNTDTQYF
TRBV29-1,CSVGRGTTVYEQYF
TRBV28,CASRRMGQGQETQYF
TRBV30,CAWEWGQGPQETQYF
TRBV29-1,CSVGDRASIYF
TRBV4-3,CASSQDWGALDYGYTF
TRBV29-1,CSGSLVSASLGTQYF
TRBV15,CATSTRQVTGANVLTF
TRBV29-1,CSVARTGEGEQYF
TRBV11-3,CASSLDSGNYGYTF
TRBV25-1,CACGQNAYEQYF
TRBV29-1,CSVSRDSLYTDTQYF
TRBV23-1,CASSPDNTARTEAFF
TRBV29-1,CSVEAGIGNTIYF
TRBV29-1,CSVETGAISGNTIYF
TRBV30,CAWSVGGDTQYF
TRBV29-1,CSVGGRDAMNTEAFF
TRBV29-1,CSVTPRLDQETQYF
TRBV10-3,CAISPNHGEKETQYF
TRBV6-6,CASTARRRYNEQFF
TRBV7-2,CASSLASGGTYEQYF
TRBV11-2,CASSWGHSTDTQYF
TRBV29-1,CSAISSYNEQFF
TRBV30,CAWSRDLNQPQHF
TRBV30,CAWETGVREKLFF
TRBV15,CATSRVVAENTGELFF
TRBV25-1,CASSEFRAAEAFF
TRBV20-1,CSAPETQYF
TRBV5-1,CASSFGQGEMETQYF
TRBV5-6,CASSPGPSLDNEQFF
TRBV29-1,CSVTRGLAGAEQYF